Listed below are T cell receptor beta chains from one sample, sequenced in a study of T cell repertoires in cytomegalovirus infection. TCRdb used MiXCR to reprocess the reads, holding one entry per CDR3 protein. The sample includes approximately 630,000 distinct CDR3 sequences, 24% of them seen just once. Sequencing was performed on CD8+ T cells from PBMCs. These TCRs come from a human donor in good health (CMV status not recorded). Some clones in this sample may be carry-over from other donors' samples. The CDR3 runs from the conserved cysteine through the conserved F or W. Each record gives: V gene, clone size, D gene, J gene, CDR3 protein, CDR3 DNA. A D gene is named only where the DNA matches it firmly. Some rows mark clone size as missing; the rest say once, few, many or name a class of expanded clone.

TRBV7-2	many	TRBD2	TRBJ2-5	CASSLGAGAGETQYF	TGTGCCAGCAGCTTAGGAGCGGGGGCTGGGGAGACCCAGTACTTC
TRBV7-6	many	TRBD1	TRBJ2-5	CASSFLLGTDEETQYF	TGTGCCAGCAGTTTCCTGCTGGGGACAGACGAAGAGACCCAGTACTTC
TRBV7-9	many	NA	TRBJ2-2	CASSLTGRPPNTGELFF	TGTGCCAGCAGCTTAACGGGACGGCCGCCGAACACCGGGGAGCTGTTTTTT
TRBV5-5	NA	NA	TRBJ2-1	CASSWGAGAVNEQFF	TGTGCCAGCAGCTGGGGGGCGGGGGCGGTCAATGAGCAGTTCTTC
TRBV7-9	many	NA	TRBJ1-2	CASSFRNNYGYTF	TGTGCCAGCAGCTTCAGGAATAACTATGGCTACACCTTC
TRBV15	NA	TRBD1	TRBJ2-7	CATTPQGATYEQYF	TGTGCCACCACCCCACAGGGGGCTACCTACGAGCAGTACTTC
TRBV5-6	NA	NA	TRBJ1-5	CASSLGPGTLSNQPQHF	TGTGCCAGCAGCTTGGGCCCCGGGACACTTAGCAATCAGCCCCAGCATTTT
TRBV7-8	many	NA	TRBJ2-3	CASSLAGLAVDTQYF	TGTGCCAGCAGCTTAGCAGGCCTAGCAGTAGATACGCAGTATTTT
TRBV19	NA	NA	TRBJ2-3	CASSILYSRGSTDTQYF	TGTGCCAGTAGCATCCTATATTCCCGGGGAAGCACAGATACGCAGTATTTT
TRBV5-1	NA	NA	TRBJ2-3	CASSNDPTGRVTDTQYF	TGCGCCAGCAGCAATGACCCGACAGGGAGGGTCACAGATACGCAGTATTTT
TRBV3-1	few	TRBD2	TRBJ2-1	CASSPESGGSEQFF	TGTGCCAGCAGCCCAGAAAGCGGCGGGAGTGAGCAGTTCTTC
TRBV7-2	many	NA	TRBJ1-3	CASSLARSSSGNTIYF	TGTGCCAGCAGCTTAGCCAGGTCCAGCTCTGGAAACACCATATATTTT
TRBV7-9	NA	NA	TRBJ2-4	CASSLPPTDALAKNIQYF	TGTGCCAGCAGCTTACCCCCAACTGATGCCTTAGCCAAAAACATTCAGTACTTC
TRBV5-1	NA	NA	TRBJ1-2	CASSPTMDTGYPYGYTF	TGCGCCAGCAGCCCAACGATGGACACCGGTTATCCCTATGGCTACACCTTC
TRBV10-3	few	TRBD2	TRBJ2-1	CDGASGGREFF	TGCGACGGGGCTAGCGGGGGCCGAGAGTTCTTC
TRBV7-6	NA	TRBD2	TRBJ2-7	CASSRGGGRISGEQYF	TGTGCCAGCAGCCGGGGGGGGGGTCGAATAAGCGGCGAGCAGTACTTC
TRBV7-2	many	TRBD2	TRBJ2-2	CASSFHRGGQRGDTGELFF	TGTGCCAGCAGCTTTCACCGGGGAGGGCAGCGGGGGGACACCGGGGAGCTGTTTTTT
TRBV29-1	NA	NA	TRBJ2-1	CSVDPEGDEQFF	TGCAGCGTTGACCCTGAGGGGGATGAGCAGTTCTTC
TRBV19	few	NA	TRBJ1-1	CASSTGGLEAFF	TGTGCCAGTAGTACCGGGGGACTTGAAGCTTTCTTT
TRBV7-8	few	NA	TRBJ2-2	CASPLGDTGELFF	TGTGCCAGCCCCTTGGGGGACACCGGGGAGCTGTTTTTT
TRBV5-1	NA	NA	TRBJ1-2	CASSLTGPDDGYTF	TGCGCCAGCAGCTTAACAGGGCCTGATGATGGCTACACCTTC
TRBV3-1	NA	NA	TRBJ2-3	CASSQGPTGPLRDTQYF	TGTGCCAGCAGCCAAGGCCCGACAGGCCCCTTAAGAGATACGCAGTATTTT
TRBV9	NA	NA	TRBJ2-3	CASSALRGGRLDTQYF	TGTGCCAGCAGCGCCCTGAGGGGGGGCCGTCTAGATACGCAGTATTTT
TRBV7-6	many	TRBD1	TRBJ2-1	CASSKPGQGAYNEQFF	TGTGCCAGCAGCAAACCTGGACAGGGGGCTTACAATGAGCAGTTCTTC
TRBV20-1	NA	NA	TRBJ2-2	CSHPGPGTGELFF	TGCAGCCATCCGGGCCCCGGCACCGGGGAGCTGTTTTTT
TRBV13	NA	TRBD1	TRBJ2-5	CASSLGTGGVQTQYF	TGTGCCAGCAGCTTAGGTACAGGGGGCGTACAGACCCAGTACTTC
TRBV6-2/TRBV6-3	many	TRBD2	TRBJ2-1	CASRPAPGLAAVSYNEQFF	TGTGCCAGCAGGCCCGCGCCGGGACTAGCGGCGGTCTCCTACAATGAGCAGTTCTTC
TRBV6-5	few	TRBD1	TRBJ2-3	CASSSQQGAWADTQYF	TGTGCCAGCAGTTCCCAACAGGGGGCTTGGGCAGATACGCAGTATTTT
TRBV27	NA	NA	TRBJ1-3	CASSLTPYGGVGNTIYF	TGTGCCAGCAGTTTGACCCCTTACGGGGGGGTTGGAAACACCATATATTTT
TRBV6-5	NA	TRBD2	TRBJ2-3	CASQQLGGIDTQYF	TGTGCCAGCCAACAGCTGGGGGGGATAGATACGCAGTATTTT
TRBV6-5	few	NA	TRBJ2-1	CASTMAEYNEQFF	TGTGCCAGCACCATGGCGGAATACAATGAGCAGTTCTTC
TRBV12-3/TRBV12-4	few	TRBD1	TRBJ2-2	CASFTGAGNTGELFF	TGTGCCAGCTTTACAGGGGCCGGGAACACCGGGGAGCTGTTTTTT
TRBV27	many	NA	TRBJ2-1	CASSFPPQGGEQFF	TGTGCCAGCAGTTTTCCCCCCCAGGGCGGTGAGCAGTTCTTC
TRBV19	NA	TRBD1	TRBJ2-7	CASSIGTGTYEQYF	TGTGCCAGTAGTATAGGGACAGGGACCTACGAGCAGTACTTC
TRBV6-1	NA	NA	TRBJ2-1	CASSEMGEGYNERFF	TGTGCCAGCAGTGAAATGGGTGAAGGCTACAATGAGCGGTTCTTC
TRBV10-3	NA	TRBD1	TRBJ2-7	CAISEPRTGVGEQYF	TGTGCCATCAGTGAGCCGCGGACAGGGGTGGGGGAGCAGTACTTC
TRBV20-1	few	TRBD2	TRBJ2-1	CSASYGGGPNEQFF	TGCAGTGCCTCCTACGGCGGGGGGCCCAATGAGCAGTTCTTC
TRBV7-9	many	NA	TRBJ1-3	CASSLARDPGNTIYF	TGTGCCAGCAGCTTAGCGCGCGATCCTGGAAACACCATATATTTT
TRBV29-1	few	TRBD1	TRBJ2-1	CSVDSTGGFRNEQFF	TGCAGCGTGGATTCTACAGGGGGCTTTAGGAATGAGCAGTTCTTC
TRBV4-1	NA	NA	TRBJ2-7	CASSQGDGQYF	TGCGCCAGCAGCCAAGGGGACGGGCAGTACTTC
TRBV29-1	few	TRBD1	TRBJ2-1	CSVGGRGSYNEQFF	TGCAGCGTTGGGGGCAGGGGGTCCTACAATGAGCAGTTCTTC
TRBV6-1	few	NA	TRBJ2-2	CASSEARRLVTNTGELFF	TGTGCCAGCAGTGAAGCGCGTAGACTTGTCACGAACACCGGGGAGCTGTTTTTT
TRBV7-9	NA	NA	TRBJ2-1	CASSAIPGDEQFF	TGTGCCAGCAGCGCGATCCCGGGGGATGAGCAGTTCTTC
TRBV6-1	few	NA	TRBJ1-1	CASSFGPNNMNTEAFF	TGTGCCAGCAGTTTTGGGCCGAATAACATGAACACTGAAGCTTTCTTT